The entry below describes one T cell receptor beta chain. Its cognate antigen is unknown. Using RNA template, CDR3s of TCR alpha and beta were amplified with iRepertoire arm-PCR. For one-step reverse transcription and amplification, 100-400 ng of tissue mRNA or PBMC total RNA was used. TCRdb itself ran the multiplex PCR reads through MiXCR, one entry per CDR3 protein. The sample shows 300,000 to 450,000 distinct CDR3 sequences, 41% of them seen only once. The germline gives CDR1 SNHLY, CDR2 FYNNEI. The CDR3 runs 15 residues. V dropped 3 bases and J dropped 2 bases, with 10 bases sitting between them. The record originates from a study of glioma-infiltrating T cells. Study-wide context: Presurgical dexamethasone in glioma patients lasted six or fewer days. Study-wide results and limits: Shared blood CDR3 signature motifs marked patients with low tissue-blood divergence. Tissue-blood divergence was below expectation in non-neoplastic patients, above in gliomas.

The rearrangement joins TRBV2 to TRBJ2-2, with D maybe TRBD1 (5 bases). The sequenced sample consisted of glioma tissue, nonneoplastic brain tissue, or PBMCs (not recorded which). The sequence came from a human donor with low-grade glioma or glioblastoma, undergoing nonglioma brain surgery, or in good health (not recorded which). This chain's CDR3 is CASSDPRVNTGELFF. CDR3 in DNA: TGTGCCAGCAGTGATCCCAGGGTTAACACCGGGGAGCTGTTTTTT.